Following are 32 T cell receptor beta chains from one sample sequenced in a study of radiation and T cells in renal cell carcinoma. Clones were read by immunoSEQ multiplex PCR, and TCRdb kept only the in-frame ones, dropping some. The sample lists over 45,000 clones, around 78% occurring once. Time point defined: baseline pretreatment blood. Regarding treatment: 15 Gy SBRT to primary tumor, nephrectomy 4 weeks later. The sequencing here drew on blood, taken from a patient whose treatment included radiotherapy and nephrectomy. The receptors originated from a man between 60 and 75 years old with renal cell carcinoma.

The V and J genes are TRBV5-5 and TRBJ2-1; TRBD2 matches at 13 bases. Germline trimming cut 3 bases from V and 7 bases from J; bases unmatched to any gene: 4. Germline CDR1 reads SGHKS; CDR2 reads YYEKEE (reference sequence). The CDR3 is 15 residues long. CDR3: CASSSTTSGGNEQFF. The CDR3 DNA sequence: TGTGCCAGCAGCTCAACGACTAGCGGGGGGAATGAGCAGTTCTTC.

This clone has just a few counts. V is TRBV29-1 and J is TRBJ1-4, with 11 bases aligning to TRBD1. Unmatched junction bases numbered 5, after V lost 6 bases and J lost 5 bases. Germline V gene lookup returns CDR1 SQVTM and CDR2 ANQGSEA. The CDR3 runs to 14 residues. The CDR3 coding sequence is TGCAGCGTCGCCTGGACAGGGGGCAATGAAAAACTGTTTTTT. It yields the protein CSVAWTGGNEKLFF.

This rearrangement joins TRBV6-1 to TRBJ1-2; no definite D call. The CDR3 is 11 residues long. Trimming removed 5 bases at V and 8 bases at J, with 9 bases between. The germline CDR1 and CDR2 sequences are MNHNS and SASEGT. In DNA form, the CDR3 reads TGTGCCAGCAGTTACCTGGGGGGCTACACCTTC. Protein: CASSYLGGYTF.

The V call is TRBV6-6, the J call TRBJ2-5; D is undetermined. This CDR3 has 12 residues. The V gene lost 6 bases and the J gene lost 1 base, with 6 bases spanning the gap. Per germline, CDR1 MNHNY and CDR2 SVGAGI (reference sequence). This CDR3 reads CASRGPQETQYF. DNA of the CDR3: TGTGCCAGCAGAGGCCCCCAAGAGACCCAGTACTTC.

CDR3 region: CASNSDGTDTQYF. The CDR3 DNA is TGTGCCAGCAATTCGGACGGCACAGATACGCAGTATTTT. The chain carries TRBV9 and TRBJ2-3; D gene unclear. Germline V gene data show CDR1 as SGDLS and CDR2 as YYNGEE. The CDR3 loop spans 13 amino acids. Trimming shortened V by 6 bases and J by 1 base, and 9 bases separated the two germline ends.

V is TRBV29-1 and J is TRBJ1-1; D gene unclear. The CDR3 totals 11 residues. Per the germline V gene, CDR1 is SQVTM and CDR2 is ANQGSEA. V was trimmed by 7 bases and J by 1 base, leaving 7 bases between them. The CDR3 reads CSALENTEAFF. DNA for the CDR3: TGCAGCGCGCTCGAGAACACTGAAGCTTTCTTT.

This chain uses TRBV10-3 with TRBJ1-1; D not certain. The CDR3 totals 12 residues. V lost 2 bases and J lost 6, with 7 bases in between. The germline CDR1 and CDR2 sequences are ENHRY and SYGVKD. CDR3 nucleotide sequence: TGTGCCATCAGTGAGAAGTTCCCTGAAGCTTTCTTT. As protein: CAISEKFPEAFF.

The chain carries TRBV29-1 and TRBJ2-5; D is ambiguous. Germline CDR1 is SQVTM and CDR2 is ANQGSEA. This CDR3 spans 15 amino acids. Trimming removed 0 bases from V and 4 bases from J, with 15 bases in between. The CDR3 region is CSVEDPFGRLETQYF. For the CDR3, the DNA is TGCAGCGTTGAAGACCCCTTTGGCAGACTAGAGACCCAGTACTTC.

This chain links TRBV29-1 with TRBJ2-7; D remains ambiguous. CDR1 SQVTM and CDR2 ANQGSEA come from the germline V gene. Trimming shortened V by 4 bases and J by 5 bases, and 15 bases separated the two germline ends. This CDR3 has 13 residues. CDR3 residues: CSVAFVGLDEQYF. As DNA, the CDR3 is TGCAGCGTTGCATTCGTAGGGTTGGACGAGCAGTACTTC.

The V call is TRBV18, the J call TRBJ2-1, with a weak D call TRBD2 (6 bases). Per the germline V gene, CDR1 is KGHSH and CDR2 is LQKENI. The CDR3 runs to 13 residues. Trimming removed 6 bases at V and 8 bases at J, with 14 bases between. CDR3 protein: CASSAGPQDEQFF. CDR3 bases: TGTGCCAGCTCCGCGGGGCCCCAGGATGAGCAGTTCTTC.

V and J are TRBV6-5 and TRBJ1-2, with D perhaps matching TRBD1 (6 bases). The V gene's germline CDR1 is MNHEY and CDR2 SVGAGI. This CDR3 has 12 residues. V dropped 6 bases and J dropped 8 bases, with 13 bases sitting between them. The CDR3 DNA follows: TGTGCCAGCAGCGCAGGGGCGGGGGGCTACACCTTC. It encodes CASSAGAGGYTF.

This sequence joins TRBV14 and TRBJ2-7; TRBD2 aligns across 14 bases. This CDR3 spans 17 amino acids. In germline, CDR1 is SGHDN, CDR2 FVKESK. The V segment lost 1 base and the J segment 2 bases; nucleotides outside the gene matches: 4. In DNA, the CDR3 is TGTGCCAGCAGCCAAGGTGTGACTAGCGGGAGGGCCTACGAGCAGTACGTC. Translation: CASSQGVTSGRAYEQYV.

This sequence joins TRBV7-9 and TRBJ2-7; a possible D gene is TRBD1 (5 bases). Trimming removed 0 bases from V and 7 bases from J, with 16 bases in between. The CDR3 length is 15 residues. Looked up from germline, CDR1 is SEHNR and CDR2 is FQNEAQ (reference sequence). The CDR3 nucleotides are TGTGCCAGCAGCTTAGCGCAGGGTGGTGTGGGGGAGCAGTACTTC. This codes for CASSLAQGGVGEQYF.

The rearrangement links TRBV30 to TRBJ1-1; tentative D call: TRBD1 (5 bases). Between the trimmed V and J ends, which lost 0 bases and 4 bases, there was a span of 12 bases. The CDR3 contains 14 residues. The germline V gene encodes CDR1 GTSNPN and CDR2 SVGIG (reference sequence). CDR3 in amino acids: CAWSVQGGGTEAFF. The DNA of the CDR3 is TGTGCCTGGAGTGTACAAGGTGGGGGCACTGAAGCTTTCTTT.

This chain connects TRBV11-3 to TRBJ1-1, with D tentatively TRBD1 (5 bases). The V end lost 1 base, the J end lost 8 bases, and 14 bases lay between the germline ends. CDR3 length: 14 residues. Germline CDR1 is SGHNT and CDR2 is YENEEA. CDR3: CASSLGGTKGEAFF. CDR3 DNA: TGTGCCAGCAGCTTAGGCGGGACGAAGGGAGAAGCTTTCTTT.

J is TRBJ1-5 and V is TRBV7-6; TRBD1 is a possible D gene (6 bases). CDR1 SGHVS and CDR2 FNYEAQ come from the germline V gene. CDR3 length: 13 amino acids. Trimming stripped 5 bases from V and 4 bases from J, with 9 bases between. CDR3: CASSPDRNQPQHF. The CDR3 DNA sequence: TGTGCCAGCAGCCCGGACAGAAATCAGCCCCAGCATTTT.

This clone has more than one count but fewer than ten. This chain uses TRBV30 with TRBJ1-4; no definite D call. Trimming stripped 4 bases from V and 0 bases from J, with 9 bases between. The CDR3 is 14 amino acids. Germline assignment: CDR1 GTSNPN and CDR2 SVGIG (reference sequence). CDR3 DNA: TGTGCCTGGAACACGGGTGCAACTAATGAAAAACTGTTTTTT. This translates into CAWNTGATNEKLFF.

The chain recombines TRBV7-8 with TRBJ2-5; TRBD2 matches at 15 bases. Germline V gene lookup returns CDR1 SGHVS and CDR2 FQNEAQ. The CDR3 has 16 amino acids. V lost 5 bases to trimming and J lost 4 bases; unmatched junction nucleotides: 5. The CDR3 sequence is CASSRGLAGGPETQYF. CDR3 nucleotide sequence: TGTGCCAGCAGCCGAGGACTAGCGGGGGGGCCAGAGACCCAGTACTTC.

This clone has a single count. This chain connects TRBV6-6 to TRBJ1-4; the D gene is possibly TRBD1 (6 bases). The V end lost 5 bases, the J end lost 7 bases, and 17 bases lay between the germline ends. CDR1 and CDR2 (germline): MNHNY, SVGAGI (reference sequence). This CDR3 region has 15 residues. The chain's CDR3 is CASSDRGGRGEKLFF. CDR3 sequence (DNA): TGTGCCAGCAGTGACCGAGGGGGACGGGGTGAAAAACTGTTTTTT.

This clone came up a few times. The CDR3 loop is CAISTAIGQGYNEQFF. The DNA of the CDR3 is TGTGCCATCTCAACTGCAATCGGACAGGGCTACAATGAGCAGTTCTTC. This rearrangement joins TRBV10-3 to TRBJ2-1, with 8 bases lining up with TRBD1. CDR3 length: 16 residues. Germline values: CDR1 ENHRY, CDR2 SYGVKD. V shed 8 bases, J shed 3 bases, and the junction held 12 bases outside the gene matches.

The chain uses TRBV25-1 and TRBJ2-7, with 8 bases identical to TRBD1. The V gene end was trimmed by 5 bases and the J gene end by 5 bases; junction bases not matched to a gene: 11. Germline assignment: CDR1 MGHDK and CDR2 SYGVNS. The CDR3 has 15 amino acids. The CDR3 DNA reads TGTGCCAGCAGTACGCGGACAGGGCCGGGCGACGAGCAGTACTTC. Its protein product is CASSTRTGPGDEQYF.

V gene TRBV11-3 combines with J gene TRBJ2-4; tentatively, D is TRBD2 (5 bases). V lost 5 bases and J lost 9, with 14 bases in between. This CDR3 comprises 13 residues. CDR1 and CDR2 from the germline V gene are SGHNT and YENEEA. The CDR3 bases are TGTGCCAGCAGCCCGAGGCTAGCTGGCATTCAGTACTTC. Translating it yields CASSPRLAGIQYF.

This chain joins TRBV2 and TRBJ1-4, with 8 positions matching TRBD1. The CDR3 is 14 residues long. Germline V gene lookup returns CDR1 SNHLY and CDR2 FYNNEI. V was clipped by 3 bases and J by 4 bases; unmatched bases: 1. CDR3: CASSEDRDNEKLFF. The DNA for the CDR3 is TGTGCCAGCAGTGAGGACAGGGATAATGAAAAACTGTTTTTT.

The V gene is TRBV14, the J gene TRBJ1-4; 9 bases line up with TRBD1. The germline V gene encodes CDR1 SGHDN and CDR2 FVKESK. This CDR3 has 16 amino acids. Losses at the gene ends were 4 bases for V and 5 bases for J; bases not matched to a gene: 8. The CDR3 bases are TGTGCCAGCAGCCCAAACTACGGACAGGGGAATGAAAAACTGTTTTTT. Amino acids: CASSPNYGQGNEKLFF.

The chain carries TRBV14 and TRBJ2-3; D is unresolved. The length of the CDR3 is 13 residues. Trimming left V 0 bases short and J 11 bases short, with 12 bases between. CDR1 and CDR2 (germline): SGHDN, FVKESK. CDR3 amino acids: CASSQDWPRGQYF. CDR3 nucleotides: TGTGCCAGCAGCCAAGATTGGCCGCGTGGGCAGTATTTT.

The chain links TRBV10-3 to TRBJ1-1, with 7 bases matching TRBD1. This CDR3 spans 14 amino acids. Germline-derived CDR1 and CDR2 are ENHRY and SYGVKD. After removal of 6 bases from V and 4 bases from J, the junction contained 8 bases not matched to a gene. The DNA of the CDR3 is TGTGCCATCAGGCAGACAGGGCTTATCACTGAAGCTTTCTTT. Protein product: CAIRQTGLITEAFF.

The chain's CDR3 is CASSKTGAPGNTIYF. Here the CDR3 DNA reads TGTGCCAGTAGTAAGACAGGGGCTCCTGGAAACACCATATATTTT. The genes are TRBV19 and TRBJ1-3; 8 positions match TRBD1. Germline V CDR1 and CDR2: LNHDA, SQIVND (reference sequence). Trimming took 4 bases from V and 2 from J; bases not matched to a gene: 4. This CDR3 is built from 15 residues. Full variable domain (missing parts from reference TRBV19 and TRBJ1-3): DGGITQSPKYLFRKEGQNVTLSCEQNLNHDAMYWYRQDPGQGLRLIYYSQIVNDFQKGDIAEGYSVSREKKESFPLTVTSAQKNPTAFYLCASSKTGAPGNTIYFGEGSWLTVV.

This chain links TRBV30 with TRBJ1-2; 12 bases agree with TRBD1. The V gene end was trimmed by 4 bases and the J gene end by 7 bases; junction bases not matched to a gene: 7. The CDR3 runs 14 residues. Germline V gene sequence: CDR1 GTSNPN, CDR2 SVGIG (reference sequence). CDR3 DNA sequence: TGTGCCTGGATCTCGGGACAGGGGGCAGGTGGCTACACCTTC. Translated: CAWISGQGAGGYTF.

This clone was found a few times. The chain links TRBV30 to TRBJ1-1; TRBD1 matches at 7 bases. This CDR3 has 13 residues. Germline trimming cut 1 base from V and 10 bases from J; bases unmatched to any gene: 9. Per the germline V gene, CDR1 is GTSNPN and CDR2 is SVGIG (reference sequence). CDR3 residues: CAWSGTGRGPAFF. In nucleotides, the CDR3 is TGTGCCTGGAGTGGGACCGGGAGGGGGCCAGCTTTCTTT.

The rearrangement joins TRBV12-5 to TRBJ2-2; D may correspond to TRBD1 or TRBD2 (5 bases each). Trimming pared 1 base from V and 3 bases from J, leaving 12 bases between. CDR1 is LGHNT, CDR2 FRNRAP, per germline. The CDR3 totals 16 residues. The CDR3 protein is CASGLEGTQHTGELFF. Written as DNA, the CDR3 is TGTGCTAGTGGTTTGGAGGGGACCCAGCACACCGGGGAGCTGTTTTTT.

This clone has only a few counts. This sequence joins TRBV29-1 and TRBJ1-1; no firm D call. In germline, CDR1 is SQVTM, CDR2 ANQGSEA. V was clipped by 7 bases and J by 5 bases, with 17 bases between them. CDR3 length: 13 residues. DNA of the CDR3: TGCAGCGGTAGGGCGGAGGTGAGAACTGAAGCTTTCTTT. Its protein is CSGRAEVRTEAFF.

This clone was recorded only once. This chain links TRBV6-5 with TRBJ1-6; TRBD1 matches 7 bases. The CDR3 runs 14 residues. J was trimmed by 11 bases and V by 5 bases; bases with no gene match: 9. Germline CDR1 is MNHEY and CDR2 is SVGAGI. CDR3 nucleotide sequence: TGTGCCAGCAGTGAACAGGGGACGAGGACACCCCTCCACTTT. This sequence encodes CASSEQGTRTPLHF.